The clone carrying this TCR beta chain was counted a few times. Assay: immunoSEQ multiplex PCR; the TCRdb copy retains only in-frame clones and omits some. This table holds around 13,000 clones, approximately 40% found once. The junction had 2 bases not matched to a gene; V was cut back by 3 bases and J by 2 bases. The CDR3 is 15 residues long. Germline V gene lookup returns CDR1 SGHDT and CDR2 YYEEEE. CFSE-labeled responder cells (around 200,000) were plated with around 200,000 irradiated, violet-dye-labeled stimulator cells. These data are taken from a study of graft-versus-host responses after intestinal transplantation. Overall study: Transplants were multivisceral, liver-intestinal, or isolated intestinal. Uniformly, recipients were administered anti-thymocyte globulin induction with subsequent tacrolimus and steroids for approximately 3 years.

This receptor was identified in a human patient who received an intestinal transplant. The input for sequencing was alloreactive CD4+ T cells from a mixed lymphocyte reaction culture, taken before intestinal transplant. The subset: CFSE-low proliferating T cells sorted from roughly six-day pre-transplant mixed lymphocyte reaction (GvH or HvG direction). This rearrangement joins TRBV5-6 to TRBJ2-6, with 7 nucleotides matching TRBD1. CDR3: CASSWGTAGANVLTF. The CDR3 nucleotides read TGTGCCAGCAGCTGGGGGACAGCTGGGGCCAACGTCCTGACTTTC.